A selection of T cell receptor beta chains follows, all from one sample in a study of cytomegalovirus exposure and HLA in healthy donors. This table comes from immunoSEQ multiplex PCR, and its TCRdb copy is limited to in-frame clones, with some not included. The data show about 150,000 clones, about four fifths seen once. Material: PBMCs. Receptors originate from a man aged 18 to 29 in good health and CMV-seronegative. Both conserved end residues are part of each CDR3. Fields, in order: V gene, J gene, D gene, clone size, CDR3 DNA, CDR3 protein. The D gene is left open where the match is weak. Expanded clones get a size class; other rows say once, few or many, or leave the size out.

TRBV7-2	TRBJ1-2	-	-	TGTGCCAGCAGCTTTGGCGGTAACTATGGCTACACCTTC	CASSFGGNYGYTF
TRBV10-3	TRBJ1-6	-	once	TGTGCCATCAGTGGTTTGCACAGTAATTCACCCCTCCACTTT	CAISGLHSNSPLHF
TRBV7-9	TRBJ2-7	TRBD1	few	TGTGCCAGCAGCCGCTTAGGGGACAGGTCCTACGAGCAGTACTTC	CASSRLGDRSYEQYF
TRBV18	TRBJ2-5	-	-	TGTGCCAGCTCACTCCCTTATGAGACCCAGTACTTC	CASSLPYETQYF
TRBV27	TRBJ2-1	-	-	TGTGCCAGCAGCTTTGACCTCGGGAATGAGCAGTTCTTC	CASSFDLGNEQFF
TRBV13	TRBJ2-1	-	-	TGTGCCAGCAGCTTCCCTCGGGGTAACTACAATGAGCAGTTCTTC	CASSFPRGNYNEQFF
TRBV18	TRBJ2-3	TRBD2	-	TGTGCCAGCTCGACGACTAGCGGGGGGTTAGAAACGCAGTATTTT	CASSTTSGGLETQYF
TRBV25-1	TRBJ2-7	-	-	TGTGCCAGCAGTGAAGACGAGACAGAGTATTACGAGCAGTACTTC	CASSEDETEYYEQYF
TRBV2	TRBJ2-7	-	-	TGTGCCAGCAGTTCCTACTCCTACGAGCAGTACTTC	CASSSYSYEQYF
TRBV2	TRBJ2-2	TRBD2	-	TGTGCCAGCAGTGAACGGGGAGGGAAAACCGGGGAGCTGTTTTTT	CASSERGGKTGELFF
TRBV5-5	TRBJ1-1	-	-	TGTGCCAGCAGCTTGGGGACTACGGAAGCTTTCTTT	CASSLGTTEAFF
TRBV11-3	TRBJ2-2	-	few	TGTGCCAGCAGCTTAGGAGGCGGCTGGGAGCTGTTTTTT	CASSLGGGWELFF
TRBV6-5	TRBJ1-4	-	few	TGTGCCAGCAGTGATTTCTGGGGGGATGAAAAACTGTTTTTT	CASSDFWGDEKLFF
TRBV7-9	TRBJ1-3	-	-	TGTGCCAGCAGCATAACACCGACAGGACCTGGAAACACCATATATTTT	CASSITPTGPGNTIYF
TRBV7-8	TRBJ1-1	-	-	TGTGCCAGCAGCTTAGTGGGGGGAGGCACTGAAGCTTTCTTT	CASSLVGGGTEAFF
TRBV2	TRBJ2-7	TRBD1	-	TGTGCCAGCAGCCTCTCCTCCGGGACAGGGGAGTTCGAGCAGTACTTC	CASSLSSGTGEFEQYF
TRBV27	TRBJ2-7	-	-	TGTGCCAGCAGTTTAATGGGGACAACCTTAAACGAGCAGTACTTC	CASSLMGTTLNEQYF
TRBV4-2	TRBJ2-5	-	few	TGTGCCAGCAGCCAAGAATCTCGCGGGGCAGGGGGCGCGGGGGCTAGCCAGTACTTC	CASSQESRGAGGAGASQYF
TRBV6-5	TRBJ1-5	TRBD1	-	TGTGCCAGCGCTAACAGGGGGCTGGGGCCCCAGCATTTT	CASANRGLGPQHF
TRBV19	TRBJ1-1	-	-	TGTGCCAGTAGTATGGTAGAGGGTGGAATGAACACTGAAGCTTTCTTT	CASSMVEGGMNTEAFF
TRBV7-7	TRBJ2-2	TRBD1	once	TGTGCCAGCAGCTTATTAAGGACAGGGAACACCGGGGAGCTGTTTTTT	CASSLLRTGNTGELFF
TRBV19	TRBJ2-1	-	few	TGTGCCAGTAGTATAGGGAGCCCCTTAAATGAGCAGTTCTTC	CASSIGSPLNEQFF
TRBV6-6	TRBJ1-2	-	-	TGTGCCAGCAGTTACTCCTCTGGGGCAGGAGATGGCTACACCTTC	CASSYSSGAGDGYTF
TRBV19	TRBJ2-2	TRBD2	-	TGTGCCAGTAGTCCCGGGACTAGCGGGGTGACCGGGGAGCTGTTTTTT	CASSPGTSGVTGELFF
TRBV2	TRBJ1-4	TRBD1	-	TGTGCCAGCAGTGAGACAGGGATCGGTGAAAAACTGTTTTTT	CASSETGIGEKLFF
TRBV7-9	TRBJ2-2	-	few	TGTGCCAGCAGCTCCCTGAACACCGGGGAGCTGTTTTTT	CASSSLNTGELFF
TRBV27	TRBJ2-2	-	-	TGTGCCAGCAAGTGGGGGCTCGGTCCCGGGGAGCTGTTTTTT	CASKWGLGPGELFF
TRBV10-1	TRBJ1-1	-	once	TGCGCCAGCAGCTCGACAGGACCGGGGACTGAAGCTTTCTTT	CASSSTGPGTEAFF
TRBV6-4	TRBJ2-2	-	-	TGTGCCAGCAGTGACTTTTCGGGCACCGGGGAGCTGTTTTTT	CASSDFSGTGELFF
TRBV29-1	TRBJ2-7	-	-	TGCAGCGTTGGGCGGCAGTCCTACGAGCAGTACTTC	CSVGRQSYEQYF
TRBV7-2	TRBJ2-7	TRBD2	-	TGTGCCAGCAGCGCTCTAGCGGGGGATATGTACGAGCAGTACTTC	CASSALAGDMYEQYF
TRBV4-2	TRBJ2-1	TRBD1	-	TGTGCCAGCAGCGGCGGGACAGGGGGCTTGGATGAGCAGTTCTTC	CASSGGTGGLDEQFF
TRBV27	TRBJ2-7	-	-	TGTGCCAGCAGTTTAAGAAGGGACACCTACGAGCAGTACTTC	CASSLRRDTYEQYF
TRBV29-1	TRBJ1-1	-	-	TGCAGCGTTGTTGGTGGTAACTTTGTGACTGAAGCTTTCTTT	CSVVGGNFVTEAFF
TRBV12-5	TRBJ2-1	-	-	TGTGCTAGTGGTCTCCAAGGGGCCAATGAGCAGTTCTTC	CASGLQGANEQFF
TRBV5-8	TRBJ1-1	-	few	TGTGCCAGCAGCCCGGTAAACACTGAAGCTTTCTTT	CASSPVNTEAFF
TRBV4-3	TRBJ2-5	TRBD2	-	TGCGCCAGCAGCCAACAACTAGCGGGACAAGAGACCCAGTACTTC	CASSQQLAGQETQYF
TRBV5-4	TRBJ1-1	TRBD1	-	TGTGCCAGCAGCTTGGGGACAGGATTGAACACTGAAGCTTTCTTT	CASSLGTGLNTEAFF
TRBV10-2	TRBJ2-1	-	-	TGCGCCAGCAGTGAGATGTCAGTAGGGGAAGGTGAGCAGTTCTTC	CASSEMSVGEGEQFF
TRBV29-1	TRBJ2-7	-	-	TGCAGCGCCAGAAGAGGGACACCCAACTACGAGCAGTACTTC	CSARRGTPNYEQYF
TRBV10-2	TRBJ1-2	-	-	TGCGCCAGCACCCCTACAGGGAATAACTATGGCTACACCTTC	CASTPTGNNYGYTF
TRBV30	TRBJ2-1	TRBD2	-	TGTGCCTGGAGTCTAGCGGGGGGGTGGATCAATGAGCAGTTCTTC	CAWSLAGGWINEQFF
TRBV7-2	TRBJ1-6	-	-	TGTGCCAGCAGCTCGAGAACAGCGGGCGCGGGTTCACCCCTCCACTTT	CASSSRTAGAGSPLHF